This T cell receptor (beta chain) emerged from a study of cytomegalovirus exposure and HLA in healthy donors. Whole-study results and caveats: The investigators catalogued 150 to 200 TCR beta chains as cytomegalovirus-associated. Most TCR sequences were rare, but some public TCRs occurred in many donors. It was reported that the classifier diagnosed cytomegalovirus status with high specificity and sensitivity in both the original and validation cohorts.

Germline V gene data show CDR1 as SGDLS and CDR2 as YYNGEE. V was pared by 0 bases and J by 3 bases, with 18 bases between. The CDR3 is made up of 18 amino acids. Assay used: immunoSEQ multiplex PCR; TCRdb lists only in-frame clones, some missing. Of tens of thousands of clones in the sample, around 95% are singletons; the top ten hold approximately 5%. As regards this clone: Its antigen is as yet unknown.

The material sequenced was PBMCs. The genes are TRBV9 and TRBJ1-4, with a weak D call TRBD1 (5 bases). The sequence derives from a woman aged 18-30 years in good health and CMV-seropositive. CDR3: CASSVAPTPGTSNEKLFF. The CDR3, as DNA: TGTGCCAGCAGCGTAGCACCCACCCCGGGGACTTCTAATGAAAAACTGTTTTTT.